A single sample gave rise to the 14 T cell receptor beta chains below, sequenced in a study of blood T cells in healthy people across ages. A second PCR of roughly 6 to 12 cycles used a sample-barcoded 5' primer and a J-beta primer mix. Using its own MiXCR run on the 5' RACE reads, TCRdb lists one record per CDR3 protein. The table lists about 1,800,000 distinct CDR3 sequences, approximately 30% of them singletons. The sample taken for sequencing was blood. The receptor set was obtained from a woman under 40 in good health.

With regard to this clonotype: At one end, the junction sequence differs from germline, possibly due to a read error. The chain combines TRBV18 with TRBJ2-1, with no clear D. This CDR3 region has 12 residues. Germline CDR1 KGHSH, CDR2 LQKENI. CDR3 loop: CASSTPESTEFF. CDR3 in DNA: TGTGCCAGCTCAACACCGGAGTCGACGGAGTTCTTC.

The sample holds a few counts of this clonotype. The chain links TRBV20-1 to TRBJ1-6; D unclear. Germline loops: CDR1 DFQATT, CDR2 SNEGSKA (reference sequence). V was clipped by 0 bases and J by 7 bases, with 4 bases between them. The CDR3 runs to 12 residues. CDR3 sequence: CSAREANSPLHF. The DNA of the CDR3 is TGCAGTGCTAGAGAAGCGAATTCACCCCTCCACTTT.

This chain links TRBV5-1 with TRBJ1-2; TRBD1 aligns across 8 bases. The J segment lost 4 bases and the V segment lost 4 bases, leaving 12 bases of the junction unmatched. The germline V gene has CDR1 SGHRS and CDR2 YFSETQ. The CDR3 has 16 residues. CDR3 nucleotide sequence: TGCGCCAGCAGCACACCTGGACAGGGTCAGGGCTATGGCTACACCTTC. Encoded protein: CASSTPGQGQGYGYTF.

There are a few counts of this clonotype. The chain links TRBV5-1 to TRBJ2-3; D might be TRBD2 (6 bases). The CDR3 is made up of 16 amino acids. Germline V gene data show CDR1 as SGHRS and CDR2 as YFSETQ. V dropped 3 bases and J dropped 4 bases, with 18 bases sitting between them. Here the CDR3 DNA reads TGCGCCAGCAGCTGGGAGGAAGGGGCAAGGGCAGATACGCAGTATTTT. It is translated as CASSWEEGARADTQYF.

The CDR3 sequence: CATSRGWGEEMQETQYF. CDR3 coding DNA: TGTGCCACCAGCAGGGGCTGGGGGGAAGAGATGCAAGAGACCCAGTACTTC. The V gene is TRBV15, the J gene TRBJ2-5; a possible D gene is TRBD2 (6 bases). V dropped 3 bases and J dropped 2 bases, with 19 bases sitting between them. This CDR3 region has 17 residues. Germline values: CDR1 LNHNV, CDR2 YYDKDF (reference sequence).

The chain links TRBV12-3 or TRBV12-4 to TRBJ1-2; TRBD1 might be the D (5 bases). This CDR3 has 14 amino acids. V gave up 2 bases and J gave up 8 bases, with 15 bases separating them. In DNA form, the CDR3 reads TGTGCCAGCAGTTTACGGGGAGGGGTTGGGGGCTACACCTTC. The encoded protein is CASSLRGGVGGYTF.

With respect to this clonotype: With a much larger clone just one base away, this may be a read error. The genes are TRBV6-6 and TRBJ2-4; D possibly corresponds to TRBD2 (5 bases). The CDR3 contains 12 residues. V was pared by 2 bases and J by 15 bases, with 14 bases between. The V gene's germline CDR1 is MNHNY and CDR2 SVGAGI (reference sequence). CDR3 DNA sequence: TGTGCCAGCAGTTACAGCCAGGAGGCTCGGTACTTC. Its translation: CASSYSQEARYF.

The gene calls are TRBV10-2 and TRBJ2-3; D might be TRBD2 (5 bases). The CDR3 consists of 13 residues. V gave up 8 bases and J gave up 2 bases, with 11 bases separating them. Germline V gene lookup returns CDR1 WSHSY and CDR2 SAAADI. The DNA of the CDR3 is TGCGCCAGCCTGCCGGGGAACACAGATACGCAGTATTTT. Translated: CASLPGNTDTQYF.

This clonotype was observed a single time. This may arise from a read error, as a much more abundant clone is one base away. This rearrangement joins TRBV6-5 to TRBJ1-2; a possible D gene is TRBD1 (5 bases). The germline V gene has CDR1 MNHEY and CDR2 SVGAGI. V was clipped by 2 bases and J by 4 bases, with 20 bases between them. This CDR3 has 17 amino acids. The CDR3 DNA reads TGTGCCAGCAGTTACCGCCGAGGACACGGACACTTCTATGGCTACACCTTC. It is translated as CASSYRRGHGHFYGYTF.

A few counts support this clonotype. The V and J genes are TRBV20-1 and TRBJ2-3, with D possibly TRBD1 on 5 matching bases. This CDR3 is built from 11 residues. Germline V gene sequence: CDR1 DFQATT, CDR2 SNEGSKA (reference sequence). V was shortened by 4 bases and J by 11 bases, with 13 bases between the two germline ends. Written as DNA, the CDR3 is TGCAGTGCTAAAGGGGCTGGTGGGCAGTATTTT. The encoded protein is CSAKGAGGQYF.

In this sample, this clonotype turned up many times. This rearrangement joins TRBV11-2 to TRBJ2-4; D is perhaps TRBD2 (5 bases). The CDR3 extends over 14 amino acids. From germline, CDR1 is SGHAT and CDR2 FQNNGV. V lost 5 bases to trimming and J lost 1 base, with 9 bases between them. The CDR3 DNA follows: TGTGCCAGCAGCGACGGGGAGGCCAAAAACATTCAGTACTTC. Residues: CASSDGEAKNIQYF.

As for this clonotype: A much larger clone lies a single base off, so this may be a read error. This is likely a read error, given that the CDR3 carries no conserved phenylalanine or tryptophan at its end. The chain recombines TRBV29-1 with TRBJ1-2; the match to TRBD1 covers 12 bases. With 3 bases clipped from V and 9 bases from J, the junction kept 11 bases outside the gene matches. The CDR3 length is 15 residues. Germline CDR1 SQVTM, CDR2 ANQGSEA. CDR3 sequence: CSVDRGGQGALSYTV. The CDR3 DNA sequence: TGCAGCGTTGATAGAGGGGGACAGGGGGCCCTGAGCTACACCGTC.

Concerning this clonotype: One junction end disagrees with the germline gene, perhaps due to a read error. V and J are TRBV20-1 and TRBJ2-5; D tentatively reads TRBD1 or TRBD2 (5 bases each). The CDR3 totals 14 residues. CDR1 is DFQATT and CDR2 is SNEGSKA in the germline V gene (reference sequence). CDR3 loop: CSAPGAANQEAQYF. CDR3 sequence (DNA): TGCAGTGCCCCCGGGGCAGCGAATCAAGAGGCCCAGTACTTC.

The J gene is TRBJ2-3, the V gene TRBV29-1; 10 bases match TRBD2. CDR3 length equals 16 residues. J gave up 6 bases and V 3 bases, and 12 bases lay outside the gene matches. Looked up from germline, CDR1 is SQVTM and CDR2 is ANQGSEA. Here the CDR3 reads CSVEGESGGGMDTQYF. For the CDR3, the DNA is TGCAGCGTTGAGGGGGAAAGCGGGGGGGGGATGGATACGCAGTATTTT.